This TCR beta chain comes out of a study of T cell responses to AZD1222 COVID-19 vaccine. Germline V gene sequence: CDR1 SGHTA, CDR2 FQGTGA. The CDR3 totals 17 residues. Trimming cost V 3 bases and J 1 base; bases outside gene matches: 10. Profiled with immunoSEQ multiplex PCR; TCRdb holds only in-frame clones, not every one. The repertoire holds over 110,000 clones, with approximately 90% as singletons. Comments on this clone: Antigen specificity is unknown.

Study observations and caveats: White British donors predominated, females outnumbered males, and clonal diversity was possibly underestimated.

V gene TRBV7-3 combines with J gene TRBJ1-1, with 8 bases matching TRBD1. The sequence was obtained from an adult in good health. This sample comprised peripheral blood, obtained on day 0 of AZD1222 vaccination. CDR3 sequence reads: CASSFRTGPAQNTEAFF. The CDR3 DNA sequence: TGTGCCAGCAGCTTCCGGACAGGGCCCGCCCAGAACACTGAAGCTTTCTTT.